Listed below are T cell receptor beta chains from one sample, sequenced in a study of T cell responses to AZD1222 COVID-19 vaccine. Generated by immunoSEQ multiplex PCR, the TCRdb table keeps only in-frame clones and is missing some. The data contain 100,000 to 150,000 clones, around nine tenths of them singletons. The source was peripheral blood, collected 28 days after the second AZD1222 dose. These receptors were obtained from an adult who received the AZD1222 COVID-19 vaccine. The CDR3 runs from the conserved cysteine through the conserved F or W. A D gene is named only where the DNA matches it firmly. Clone size is not always given. Where it is, it says once, few, many or a class for expanded clones.

clone size,D gene,J gene,V gene,CDR3 protein,CDR3 DNA
-,-,TRBJ2-3,TRBV5-4,CASSFAARGDTQYF,TGTGCCAGCAGCTTCGCGGCCAGGGGAGATACGCAGTATTTT
once,-,TRBJ2-2,TRBV2,CASSEEETGELFF,TGTGCCAGCAGTGAGGAGGAGACCGGGGAGCTGTTTTTT
few,TRBD2,TRBJ2-7,TRBV5-1,CASSLGISGKRDEQYF,TGCGCCAGCAGCTTGGGCATTAGCGGGAAACGAGACGAGCAGTACTTC
-,-,TRBJ1-5,TRBV7-2,CASSLTGSQPQHF,TGTGCCAGCAGCTTAACAGGGTCTCAGCCCCAGCATTTT
-,-,TRBJ1-5,TRBV11-2,CASSLDSGQPQHF,TGTGCCAGCAGCTTAGACTCCGGGCAGCCCCAGCATTTT
once,TRBD1,TRBJ2-5,TRBV9,CASSEGARETQYF,TGTGCCAGCAGCGAGGGGGCGCGGGAGACCCAGTACTTC
-,-,TRBJ1-5,TRBV11-2,CASSLGQGGFGNQPQHF,TGTGCCAGCAGCTTAGGGCAGGGTGGGTTTGGCAATCAGCCCCAGCATTTT
-,TRBD1,TRBJ2-1,TRBV7-6,CASSKSPGQGHNEQFF,TGTGCCAGCAGCAAATCACCGGGACAGGGACACAATGAGCAGTTCTTC
once,-,TRBJ2-7,TRBV7-9,CASSSGHNYEQYF,TGTGCCAGCAGCTCCGGTCATAACTACGAGCAGTACTTC
-,-,TRBJ1-2,TRBV6-5,CASSEQTNYGYTF,TGTGCCAGCTCGGAACAGACTAACTATGGCTACACCTTC
-,TRBD1,TRBJ1-6,TRBV7-2,CASSVGTGFSPLHF,TGTGCCAGCAGCGTCGGGACAGGGTTCTCACCCCTCCACTTT
-,TRBD1,TRBJ1-4,TRBV28,CASSLLGQGASNEKLFF,TGTGCCAGCAGTTTATTGGGACAGGGGGCATCTAATGAAAAACTGTTTTTT
-,-,TRBJ1-4,TRBV25-1,CASSYVENEKLFF,TGTGCCAGCAGTTACGTTGAAAACGAAAAACTGTTTTTT
-,-,TRBJ1-1,TRBV6-6,CASTLDGESMNTEAFF,TGTGCCAGCACCTTGGATGGGGAAAGCATGAACACTGAAGCTTTCTTT
-,-,TRBJ1-4,TRBV6-5,CASSYTPTGTMAKLFF,TGTGCCAGCAGTTACACCCCAACAGGGACGATGGCAAAACTGTTTTTT
once,TRBD2,TRBJ2-4,TRBV11-2,CASSFTLAVAKNIQYF,TGTGCCAGCAGCTTTACGCTAGCGGTAGCCAAAAACATTCAGTACTTC
once,-,TRBJ1-4,TRBV5-7,CASSLLGANEKLFF,TGTGCCAGCAGTTTGCTAGGGGCCAATGAAAAACTGTTTTTT
once,TRBD1,TRBJ1-2,TRBV3-1/TRBV3-2,CASSQAAGGTYGYTF,TGTGCCAGCAGCCAAGCGGCAGGGGGAACCTATGGCTACACCTTC
-,TRBD2,TRBJ2-1,TRBV7-7,CASSPSSGSDGGEQFF,TGTGCTAGCAGCCCCTCAAGCGGGAGTGATGGGGGTGAGCAGTTCTTC
-,-,TRBJ1-1,TRBV6-5,CASSTQSRTEAFF,TGTGCCAGCAGTACGCAAAGTAGAACTGAAGCTTTCTTT
-,-,TRBJ2-7,TRBV5-6,CASSLDEWGKEQYF,TGTGCCAGCAGCTTGGATGAGTGGGGGAAGGAGCAGTACTTC
few,-,TRBJ2-7,TRBV6-5,CASRTWDGTSYEQYF,TGTGCCAGCAGGACTTGGGACGGGACTTCCTACGAGCAGTACTTC
-,TRBD1,TRBJ1-1,TRBV30,CAWNAGTGVTEAFF,TGTGCCTGGAACGCCGGGACAGGGGTCACTGAAGCTTTCTTT
-,-,TRBJ2-1,TRBV7-2,CASSLAAGTAYNEQFF,TGTGCCAGCAGCTTAGCGGCGGGAACCGCCTACAATGAGCAGTTCTTC
-,-,TRBJ2-7,TRBV2,CASSLRDTGYEQYF,TGTGCCAGCAGTCTGAGGGACACCGGTTACGAGCAGTACTTC
-,TRBD2,TRBJ2-7,TRBV7-9,CASSPKIAGGPTEQYF,TGTGCCAGCAGCCCAAAAATAGCGGGAGGGCCCACCGAGCAGTACTTC
-,TRBD2,TRBJ2-1,TRBV6-2/TRBV6-3,CASSTGTSGLGEQFF,TGTGCCAGCAGCACCGGGACTAGCGGTCTGGGTGAGCAGTTCTTC
-,TRBD2,TRBJ2-1,TRBV9,CASDSGGSSYNEQFF,TGTGCCAGCGATAGCGGGGGAAGCTCCTACAATGAGCAGTTCTTC
-,TRBD2,TRBJ2-7,TRBV20-1,CSASREDLAYEQYF,TGCAGTGCTAGTCGGGAGGATTTAGCCTACGAGCAGTACTTC
-,-,TRBJ2-5,TRBV19,CASSVRGGEETQYF,TGTGCCAGTAGTGTCAGGGGTGGAGAAGAGACCCAGTACTTC
once,-,TRBJ2-1,TRBV14,CASSQVYNEQFF,TGTGCCAGCAGCCAAGTTTACAATGAGCAGTTCTTC
-,-,TRBJ1-1,TRBV4-1,CASSQDRTFPTEAFF,TGCGCCAGCAGCCAAGATCGGACCTTCCCCACTGAAGCTTTCTTT
-,-,TRBJ1-5,TRBV23-1,CASIGPGENQPQHF,TGCGCCAGCATCGGCCCAGGGGAAAATCAGCCCCAGCATTTT
few,-,TRBJ1-3,TRBV4-1,CASSQGVFTYSGNTIYF,TGCGCCAGCAGCCAGGGCGTCTTTACTTACTCTGGAAACACCATATATTTT
-,-,TRBJ2-7,TRBV6-5,CASTTSGPSYEQYF,TGTGCCAGCACCACCAGTGGCCCTTCCTACGAGCAGTACTTC
-,-,TRBJ2-3,TRBV6-4,CASSDSVTQYF,TGTGCCAGCAGTGACTCGGTTACGCAGTATTTT
-,-,TRBJ2-2,TRBV25-1,CASSSFRAGGELFF,TGTGCCAGCAGTTCTTTTCGGGCAGGCGGGGAGCTGTTTTTT
-,-,TRBJ1-4,TRBV5-1,CASSPGSLEEKLFF,TGCGCCAGCAGCCCCGGCAGCCTGGAAGAAAAACTGTTTTTT
-,-,TRBJ1-6,TRBV19,CASSIIGNNSPLHF,TGTGCCAGTAGTATAATAGGGAACAATTCACCCCTCCACTTT
-,TRBD1,TRBJ2-7,TRBV24-1,CATSDQDPRDSFSYEQYF,TGTGCCACCAGTGACCAGGACCCCCGGGACAGCTTTTCCTACGAGCAGTACTTC
-,-,TRBJ2-1,TRBV2,CASSENRVDEQFF,TGTGCCAGCAGTGAAAACAGGGTGGACGAGCAGTTCTTC
-,TRBD2,TRBJ2-7,TRBV19,CASSIGSGGTYEQYF,TGTGCCAGTAGTATCGGGAGCGGGGGTACCTACGAGCAGTACTTC
-,TRBD2,TRBJ2-2,TRBV7-3,CASSPSGGSAGELFF,TGTGCCAGCAGCCCAAGCGGGGGTTCGGCCGGGGAGCTGTTTTTT
-,TRBD2,TRBJ2-1,TRBV6-5,CASSYLAGAYNEQFF,TGTGCCAGCAGTTACCTAGCGGGAGCCTACAATGAGCAGTTCTTC
-,TRBD1,TRBJ2-5,TRBV7-3,CASSWKNGTEKETQYF,TGTGCCAGCAGCTGGAAGAATGGGACAGAAAAAGAGACCCAGTACTTC
-,TRBD1,TRBJ1-2,TRBV28,CASSSYGTGNYGYTF,TGTGCCAGCAGTTCGTACGGGACAGGGAACTATGGCTACACCTTC
few,TRBD1,TRBJ2-7,TRBV13,CASSLRTGTYEQYF,TGTGCCAGCAGCTTACGGACAGGGACTTACGAGCAGTACTTC
-,-,TRBJ2-7,TRBV27,CASSLLQGTLYEQYF,TGTGCCAGCAGTCTGTTACAGGGGACTTTATACGAGCAGTACTTC
-,TRBD2,TRBJ2-5,TRBV29-1,CSVETSGAAGETQYF,TGCAGCGTTGAAACTAGCGGGGCCGCGGGAGAGACCCAGTACTTC
-,TRBD2,TRBJ2-2,TRBV7-3,CASSPTSGRNTGELFF,TGTGCCAGCAGCCCGACTAGCGGGCGGAACACCGGGGAGCTGTTTTTT
-,TRBD2,TRBJ2-1,TRBV28,CASSKLAGGPGNEQFF,TGTGCCAGCAGTAAACTAGCGGGAGGGCCGGGCAATGAGCAGTTCTTC
-,-,TRBJ1-3,TRBV10-2,CATTWDAGNTIYF,TGCGCCACCACCTGGGACGCTGGAAACACCATATATTTT
-,-,TRBJ2-4,TRBV15,CATSSRLGAKNIQYF,TGTGCCACCAGCAGCAGACTAGGAGCCAAAAACATTCAGTACTTC
-,-,TRBJ2-7,TRBV19,CASSRTDSQRALQQYF,TGTGCCAGTAGTAGAACTGACAGTCAGAGGGCCCTACAGCAGTACTTC